This T cell receptor (beta chain) emerged from a study of early T cells in non-severe SARS-CoV-2 infection. Study information: Bulk RNA isolated from unsorted whole blood underwent sequencing; chains were not paired.

The CDR3 has 15 amino acids. V was pared by 0 bases and J by 9 bases, with 9 bases of the junction left unmatched. Germline-derived CDR1 and CDR2 are SGHVS and FQNEAQ. This clonotype was found many times. The library protocol tagged individual cDNA molecules with unique molecular identifiers. TCRdb itself ran the 5' RACE reads through MiXCR, one entry per CDR3 protein. The sample has under 85,000 distinct CDR3 sequences, around 13% seen once. The V gene is TRBV7-8, the J gene TRBJ1-2; 8 positions agree with TRBD1. The material sequenced was whole blood. The TCR was taken from an adult who was a healthcare worker with PCR-confirmed SARS-CoV-2 infection or an uninfected control (not recorded which). CDR3 bases: TGTGCCAGCAGCTTAGCCAGGACAGGGCCCTTGAGCTACACCTTC. Translating it yields CASSLARTGPLSYTF.